The table lists the clone carrying this TCR beta chain with many counts. Its target is not known. The data are from a study of T cell repertoires in cytomegalovirus infection. Study-wide context: Public TCR beta signatures marked donors with CMV infection and the matching HLA.

Regarding the study as a whole: Clonotype analysis showed dominance of the ex vivo response by HLA-C-restricted CMV-specific TCR beta clonotypes. The study identified carriers of CMV plus the relevant HLA from cumulative public TCR beta family frequency.

This CDR3 has 13 residues. CDR1 is SGHAT, CDR2 FQNNGV, per germline. Trimming removed 5 bases from V and 5 bases from J, with 13 bases in between. One entry per CDR3 protein, called by TCRdb with MiXCR from the reads. The sample records roughly 300,000 distinct CDR3 sequences, roughly a quarter being singletons. What was sequenced was PBMCs. The chain has TRBV11-2 and TRBJ2-7; D is unclear. The origin of this receptor is a human donor in good health (CMV status not recorded). Some clones in this sample may be carry-over from other donors' samples. Here the CDR3 DNA reads TGTGCCAGCAGCCTACCGATGGGGAACGAGCAGTACTTC. This gives the protein CASSLPMGNEQYF.